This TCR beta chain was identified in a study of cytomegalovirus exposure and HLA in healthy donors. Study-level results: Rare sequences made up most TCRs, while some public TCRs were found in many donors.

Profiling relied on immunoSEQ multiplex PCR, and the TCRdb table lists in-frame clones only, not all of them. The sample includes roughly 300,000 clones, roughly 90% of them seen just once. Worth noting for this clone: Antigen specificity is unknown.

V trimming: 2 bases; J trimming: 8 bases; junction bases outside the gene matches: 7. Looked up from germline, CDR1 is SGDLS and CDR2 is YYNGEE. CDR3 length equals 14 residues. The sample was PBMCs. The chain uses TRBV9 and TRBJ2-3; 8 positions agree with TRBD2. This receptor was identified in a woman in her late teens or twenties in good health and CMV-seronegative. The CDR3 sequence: CASSVSGKATTQYF. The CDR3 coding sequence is TGTGCCAGCAGCGTTAGCGGGAAGGCCACTACGCAGTATTTT.